The T cell receptor (beta chain) under discussion was sequenced for a study of early T cells in non-severe SARS-CoV-2 infection. Overall study: Chains were unpaired, as sequencing was done on bulk RNA from unsorted whole blood.

This CDR3 spans 12 amino acids. Germline V lookup: CDR1 KGHSH, CDR2 LQKENI. V lost 3 bases and J 8 bases, leaving 10 bases between the germline ends. The table lists this clonotype with a few counts. The target antigen is unknown. Individual cDNA molecules received unique molecular identifiers during library preparation. TCRdb used MiXCR to reprocess the 5' RACE reads, holding one entry per CDR3 protein. The data contain over 85,000 distinct CDR3 sequences, approximately 15% of them singletons. Overall study results and limits: Using VDJdb, the matching emphasized anti-spike CD8 responses while missing private and CD4 specificities.

This clonotype originated in an adult who was a healthcare worker with PCR-confirmed SARS-CoV-2 infection or an uninfected control (not recorded which). This rearrangement joins TRBV18 to TRBJ1-1, with D maybe TRBD1 (5 bases). Sample: whole blood. The chain's CDR3 is CASSPGTGEAFF. The CDR3 DNA reads TGTGCCAGCTCACCCGGAACAGGAGAAGCTTTCTTT.